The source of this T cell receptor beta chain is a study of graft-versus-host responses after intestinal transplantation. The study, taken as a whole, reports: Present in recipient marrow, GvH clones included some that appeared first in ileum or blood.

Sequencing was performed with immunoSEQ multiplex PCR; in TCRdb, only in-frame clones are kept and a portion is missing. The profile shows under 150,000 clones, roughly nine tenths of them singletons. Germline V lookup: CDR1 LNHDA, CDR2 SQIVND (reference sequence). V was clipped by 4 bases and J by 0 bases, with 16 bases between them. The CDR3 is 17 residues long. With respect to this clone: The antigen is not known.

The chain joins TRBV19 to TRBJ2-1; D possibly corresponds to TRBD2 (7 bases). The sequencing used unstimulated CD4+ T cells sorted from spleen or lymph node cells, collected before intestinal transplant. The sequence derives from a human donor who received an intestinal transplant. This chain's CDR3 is CASSKGGATSSYNEQFF. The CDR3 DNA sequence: TGTGCCAGTAGTAAAGGGGGGGCGACGAGCTCCTACAATGAGCAGTTCTTC.